This TCR beta chain emerged from a study of cytomegalovirus exposure and HLA in healthy donors. V lost 1 base and J lost 2, with 15 bases in between. CDR3 length: 16 residues. Germline V gene lookup returns CDR1 SGHVS and CDR2 FQNEAQ. Produced via immunoSEQ multiplex PCR; TCRdb's table is partial and in-frame only. Among 200,000 or so clones listed, roughly 88% were seen once. The sample consisted of PBMCs. The chain couples TRBV7-8 to TRBJ2-7, with D unresolved. The TCR sequence derives from a woman aged 25 to 39 in good health and CMV-seropositive. In DNA, the CDR3 is TGTGCCAGCAGCTTAGAAACCCCTCTAGTTCCCTACGAGCAGTACTTC. Its protein is CASSLETPLVPYEQYF.